The next 9 T cell receptor beta chains were all read from a single sample in a study of blood T cell repertoires in COVID-19. Clones were read by immunoSEQ multiplex PCR, and TCRdb kept only the in-frame ones, dropping some. Of about 230,000 clones in the sample, approximately 88% were seen once. The specimen was PBMCs or T cells enriched from blood (not recorded which). Receptors were obtained from a woman aged 40-49 years with acute COVID-19.

The chain combines TRBV5-4 with TRBJ1-2; 7 bases line up with TRBD1. After removal of 4 bases from V and 0 bases from J, the junction contained 6 bases not matched to a gene. Germline V gene sequence: CDR1 SGHNT, CDR2 YYREEE (reference sequence). The CDR3 runs to 15 residues. The CDR3 spells CASSTPTGSNYGYTF. The CDR3 DNA sequence: TGTGCCAGCAGCACCCCGACAGGGTCTAACTATGGCTACACCTTC.

This clone was observed a single time. The V gene is TRBV9, the J gene TRBJ2-1; D ambiguous. Per germline, CDR1 SGDLS and CDR2 YYNGEE. The CDR3 has 15 amino acids. Trimming shortened V by 0 bases and J by 0 bases, and 7 bases separated the two germline ends. Written as DNA, the CDR3 is TGTGCCAGCAGCGTAGGGGCTATCTCCTACAATGAGCAGTTCTTC. Protein sequence: CASSVGAISYNEQFF.

This clone has only one observation. V gene TRBV6-2 or TRBV6-3 combines with J gene TRBJ1-1; D unclear. CDR3 length equals 12 residues. Germline V lookup: CDR1 MNHEY, CDR2 SVGEGT. Trimming removed 2 bases at V and 4 bases at J, with 5 bases between. CDR3 sequence: CASSYVLTEAFF. The CDR3, as DNA: TGTGCCAGCAGTTACGTCCTCACTGAAGCTTTCTTT.

The rearrangement uses TRBV19 and TRBJ1-2, with 7 bases aligning to TRBD1. V dropped 6 bases and J dropped 3; count of bases not matched to a gene: 10. Germline V gene sequence: CDR1 LNHDA, CDR2 SQIVND (reference sequence). This CDR3 spans 15 amino acids. The CDR3 sequence is CASRTRDSFYYGYTF. The CDR3 nucleotides are TGTGCCAGTAGGACACGGGACAGCTTCTACTATGGCTACACCTTC.

This clone has more than one count but fewer than ten. This rearrangement joins TRBV7-2 to TRBJ2-3; D remains unclear. CDR3 length: 13 residues. The germline V and J ends were trimmed by 1 base and 6 bases, with 8 bases remaining between them. CDR1 and CDR2 (germline): SGHTA, FQGNSA. The CDR3: CASSLGWRDTQYF. CDR3 nucleotide sequence: TGTGCCAGCAGCTTAGGGTGGCGGGATACGCAGTATTTT.

The chain recombines TRBV6-1 with TRBJ1-6, with TRBD1 identical over 10 bases. The germline V gene encodes CDR1 MNHNS and CDR2 SASEGT. Losses at the gene ends were 4 bases for V and 7 bases for J; bases not matched to a gene: 7. There are 16 residues in the CDR3. CDR3 in amino acids: CASSGRQGARNSPLHF. The DNA for the CDR3 is TGTGCCAGCAGTGGACGACAGGGGGCGCGAAATTCACCCCTCCACTTT.

The V and J genes are TRBV19 and TRBJ1-4; 7 bases are shared with TRBD1. V lost 6 bases to trimming and J lost 4 bases; unmatched junction nucleotides: 5. The V gene's germline CDR1 is LNHDA and CDR2 SQIVND (reference sequence). CDR3 length: 14 amino acids. CDR3 coding DNA: TGTGCCAGTAGGCGCGGGACAGTTAATGAAAAACTGTTTTTT. It codes for CASRRGTVNEKLFF.

The rearrangement joins TRBV28 to TRBJ1-6; a possible D gene is TRBD1 (6 bases). This CDR3 is built from 16 residues. V was clipped by 2 bases and J by 3 bases, with 11 bases between them. Germline-derived CDR1 and CDR2 are MDHEN and SYDVKM. The CDR3, as DNA: TGTGCCAGCAGTTTAATCACAGGGAGCTATAATTCACCCCTCCACTTT. This gives the protein CASSLITGSYNSPLHF.

The J gene is TRBJ1-2, the V gene TRBV2; 7 bases are a match to TRBD1. J was trimmed by 3 bases and V by 6 bases; bases with no gene match: 4. Germline loops: CDR1 SNHLY, CDR2 FYNNEI. The CDR3 totals 13 residues. CDR3 coding DNA: TGTGCCAGCAGCCCCCAGGGGGACTATGGCTACACCTTC. Protein sequence: CASSPQGDYGYTF.